Shown below are 9 T cell receptor beta chains from a single sample sequenced in a study of control samples from healthy donors and cancer patients. Sequencing was performed with immunoSEQ multiplex PCR; in TCRdb, only in-frame clones are kept and a portion is missing. The sample has some 39,000 clones; around 83% are singletons. Sequencing was performed on PBMCs. The receptors derive from a woman aged 55-69 years with lung cancer.

The rearrangement uses TRBV19 and TRBJ1-2, with TRBD1 matching over 8 bases. Looked up from germline, CDR1 is LNHDA and CDR2 is SQIVND (reference sequence). V shed 0 bases, J shed 9 bases, and the junction held 9 bases outside the gene matches. CDR3 size: 15 residues. CDR3 protein: CASSIDLDRGSSYTF. CDR3 nucleotide sequence: TGTGCCAGTAGTATAGATCTTGACAGGGGAAGTAGCTACACCTTC.

The CDR3: CASSHIHSAYGYTF. The CDR3 DNA follows: TGTGCCAGCAGCCACATCCATTCCGCCTATGGCTACACCTTC. The chain employs TRBV5-4 and TRBJ1-2, with D unclear. This CDR3 has 14 residues. Trimming shortened V by 4 bases and J by 4 bases, and 14 bases separated the two germline ends. CDR1 and CDR2 (germline): SGHNT, YYREEE (reference sequence).

The CDR3 DNA reads TGTGCCAGCAGCCTATTTTCGGGACAGGACGAGCAGTACTTC. It is translated as CASSLFSGQDEQYF. The chain combines TRBV7-9 with TRBJ2-7, with 8 nucleotides matching TRBD1. After removal of 5 bases from V and 5 bases from J, the junction contained 8 bases not matched to a gene. The length of the CDR3 is 14 residues. Germline-derived CDR1 and CDR2 are SEHNR and FQNEAQ (reference sequence). The whole variable domain, remainder taken from reference TRBV7-9 and TRBJ2-7, is DTGVSQNPRHKITKRGQNVTFRCDPISEHNRLYWYRQTLGQGPEFLTYFQNEAQLEKSRLLSDRFSAERPKGSFSTLEIQRTEQGDSAMYLCASSLFSGQDEQYFGPGTRLTVT.

This chain uses TRBV19 with TRBJ1-5; D is unclear. With 3 bases removed from V and 11 bases from J, the gap between germline ends came to 11 bases. The CDR3 is 12 residues long. From germline, CDR1 is LNHDA and CDR2 SQIVND (reference sequence). The CDR3 sequence: CASSISGRTQHF. The CDR3 region has the DNA TGTGCCAGTAGTATTAGTGGAAGGACCCAGCATTTT.

In this sample, this clone turned up a few times. J is TRBJ1-6 and V is TRBV27; D is unclear. The ends were cut back, 7 bases at V and 6 bases at J, with 7 bases in the middle. The germline CDR1 and CDR2 sequences are MNHEY and SMNVEV (reference sequence). CDR3 length equals 12 residues. The CDR3 loop is CASKTSNSPLHF. The CDR3 nucleotides read TGTGCCAGCAAAACAAGTAATTCACCCCTCCACTTT.

V usage is TRBV10-1 and J usage is TRBJ2-2, with TRBD2 matching over 9 bases. Germline assignment: CDR1 WNHNN and CDR2 SYGVQD (reference sequence). This CDR3 comprises 17 residues. Unmatched junction bases numbered 9, after V lost 2 bases and J lost 5 bases. As DNA, the CDR3 is TGCGCCAGCAGTGAGATTGTTAGCGGGAGAAAGACCGGGGAGCTGTTTTTT. The encoded protein is CASSEIVSGRKTGELFF.

The chain employs TRBV19 and TRBJ1-2; no reliable D call. Germline values: CDR1 LNHDA, CDR2 SQIVND (reference sequence). V was trimmed by 5 bases and J by 6 bases, leaving 19 bases between them. The CDR3 runs to 15 residues. The CDR3 loop is CASSSLAGSIHGYTF. The DNA of the CDR3 is TGTGCCAGTAGTTCCCTGGCCGGCAGCATCCATGGCTACACCTTC.

V usage is TRBV5-1 and J usage is TRBJ1-1; a possible D gene is TRBD1 (5 bases). From germline, CDR1 is SGHRS and CDR2 YFSETQ. The CDR3 sequence is 13 residues long. V lost 5 bases and J lost 7, with 15 bases in between. CDR3 loop: CASRRAGIGEAFF. In DNA form, the CDR3 reads TGCGCCAGCAGACGGGCAGGGATCGGTGAAGCTTTCTTT.

The gene calls are TRBV7-9 and TRBJ1-1; 9 bases are a match to TRBD1. V dropped 6 bases and J dropped 4; count of bases not matched to a gene: 6. The CDR3 loop spans 14 amino acids. Germline lookup yields CDR1 SEHNR and CDR2 FQNEAQ (reference sequence). CDR3 loop: CASSSQGAVTEAFF. Written as DNA, the CDR3 is TGTGCCAGCAGTTCACAGGGGGCCGTCACTGAAGCTTTCTTT.